Listed here are 17 T cell receptor beta chains from one sample, sequenced in a study of blood T cell repertoires in COVID-19. Measured with immunoSEQ multiplex PCR; TCRdb has only the in-frame clones, and not every one. The repertoire holds around 150,000 clones, with around four fifths as singletons. Sequenced material: peripheral blood. All receptors come from a man aged 70 or older with acute or convalescent COVID-19.

The rearrangement links TRBV10-3 to TRBJ1-1; 8 bases align to TRBD1. Trimming at V came to 4 bases and at J to 5 bases, leaving 12 bases not matched to a gene. The germline gives CDR1 ENHRY, CDR2 SYGVKD. The CDR3 is 16 amino acids. In nucleotides, the CDR3 is TGTGCCATCAGTGCCCCGACAGGGGAATCGGGGACTGAAGCTTTCTTT. Translating gives CAISAPTGESGTEAFF.

The V gene is TRBV19, the J gene TRBJ2-5; TRBD1 agrees at 7 bases. The V and J ends lost 5 bases and 3 bases, in that order; junction bases with no gene match: 6. CDR1 and CDR2 (germline): LNHDA, SQIVND (reference sequence). The CDR3 extends over 14 amino acids. CDR3 nucleotide sequence: TGTGCCAGTAGTGCATACAGGGGCGAAGAGACCCAGTACTTC. This codes for CASSAYRGEETQYF. Full variable domain (missing parts from reference TRBV19 and TRBJ2-5): DGGITQSPKYLFRKEGQNVTLSCEQNLNHDAMYWYRQDPGQGLRLIYYSQIVNDFQKGDIAEGYSVSREKKESFPLTVTSAQKNPTAFYLCASSAYRGEETQYFGPGTRLLVL.

The chain combines TRBV7-2 with TRBJ1-5; TRBD1 agrees at 10 bases. Per the germline V gene, CDR1 is SGHTA and CDR2 is FQGNSA. The CDR3 runs 15 residues. With 5 bases clipped from V and 2 bases from J, the junction kept 3 bases outside the gene matches. In DNA, the CDR3 is TGTGCCAGCAGCCCCGGACAGGGGGGCAATCAGCCCCAGCATTTT. Amino acid sequence: CASSPGQGGNQPQHF.

This chain links TRBV5-4 with TRBJ2-5; 11 bases align to TRBD2. CDR1 and CDR2 (germline): SGHNT, YYREEE (reference sequence). The ends lost 4 bases at V and 2 bases at J; junction bases unmatched: 13. CDR3 length: 18 amino acids. The CDR3 DNA sequence: TGTGCCAGCAGCCCCGGTGTAGCGGGGGGGCGGCGACAAGAGACCCAGTACTTC. It encodes CASSPGVAGGRRQETQYF.

The chain links TRBV18 to TRBJ2-2, with D perhaps TRBD2 (6 bases). The germline CDR1 and CDR2 sequences are KGHSH and LQKENI. Between the trimmed V and J ends, which lost 3 bases and 5 bases, there was a span of 13 bases. This CDR3 spans 15 amino acids. In nucleotides, the CDR3 is TGTGCCAGCTCACCCCCTCAGGGAGGAACCGGGGAGCTGTTTTTT. This encodes CASSPPQGGTGELFF. The full variable domain, completed using reference TRBV18 and TRBJ2-2, is NAGVMQNPRHLVRRRGQEARLRCSPMKGHSHVYWYRQLPEEGLKFMVYLQKENIIDESGMPKERFSAEFPKEGPSILRIQQVVRGDSAAYFCASSPPQGGTGELFFGEGSRLTVL.

The chain combines TRBV7-2 with TRBJ1-1, with a tentative D call TRBD1 (6 bases). V lost 1 base and J lost 0, with 12 bases in between. The CDR3 is 16 amino acids. CDR1 is SGHTA and CDR2 is FQGNSA in the germline V gene. CDR3 bases: TGTGCCAGCAGCTTAGTTCCAGGGGCCCTGAACACTGAAGCTTTCTTT. Its protein is CASSLVPGALNTEAFF.

This clone was counted between two and nine times. This sequence joins TRBV7-2 and TRBJ2-3; tentative D call: TRBD2 (6 bases). V lost 6 bases and J lost 5, with 9 bases in between. This CDR3 spans 12 amino acids. Germline V gene data show CDR1 as SGHTA and CDR2 as FQGNSA. The CDR3 sequence: CASSSGLDTQYF. DNA of the CDR3: TGTGCCAGCAGTTCGGGACTAGATACGCAGTATTTT.

This clone was observed a few times. The chain links TRBV5-1 to TRBJ1-6; D possibly corresponds to TRBD1 (5 bases). Germline values: CDR1 SGHRS, CDR2 YFSETQ. V was shortened by 4 bases and J by 7 bases, with 15 bases between the two germline ends. The CDR3 contains 15 residues. The CDR3 here is CASSALGGENSPLHF. The CDR3 DNA reads as TGCGCCAGCAGCGCCCTTGGGGGGGAGAATTCACCCCTCCACTTT.

This chain connects TRBV9 to TRBJ2-7; 11 bases match TRBD2. The trim removed 3 bases at V and 0 bases at J, leaving 11 bases unmatched. Per the germline V gene, CDR1 is SGDLS and CDR2 is YYNGEE. This CDR3 is 18 amino acids long. The CDR3 DNA reads TGTGCCAGCAGCGAGGGGACTACTAGCGGGGGTTACTCCTACGAGCAGTACTTC. Protein product: CASSEGTTSGGYSYEQYF.

The chain couples TRBV10-3 to TRBJ2-7; 9 bases fit TRBD1. V was clipped by 6 bases and J by 6 bases; unmatched bases: 12. The germline V gene has CDR1 ENHRY and CDR2 SYGVKD. The CDR3 is 15 residues long. The CDR3 sequence is CAISDAGTGLREQYF. In DNA, the CDR3 is TGTGCCATCAGCGATGCCGGGACAGGGCTTCGCGAGCAGTACTTC.

The genes are TRBV9 and TRBJ2-5, with 8 bases matching TRBD2. The J segment lost 5 bases and the V segment lost 0 bases, leaving 3 bases of the junction unmatched. This CDR3 is built from 14 residues. Per the germline V gene, CDR1 is SGDLS and CDR2 is YYNGEE. The chain's CDR3 is CASSVVAGSETQYF. The DNA of the CDR3 is TGTGCCAGCAGCGTAGTAGCGGGGAGTGAGACCCAGTACTTC.

The genes are TRBV11-2 and TRBJ2-3, with D possibly matching TRBD2 (5 bases). Looked up from germline, CDR1 is SGHAT and CDR2 is FQNNGV. The CDR3 totals 16 residues. Trimming stripped 4 bases from V and 3 bases from J, with 17 bases between. The CDR3 loop is CASSWLGGGGTDTQYF. Here the CDR3 DNA reads TGTGCCAGCAGCTGGTTGGGTGGAGGTGGGACAGATACGCAGTATTTT.

The chain is built from TRBV27 and TRBJ2-7; D not resolved. Germline CDR1 and CDR2: MNHEY and SMNVEV (reference sequence). Trimming cost V 3 bases and J 2 bases, with 14 bases left between them. The CDR3 length is 15 residues. Here the CDR3 reads CASSFSKVAAYEQYF. CDR3 sequence (DNA): TGTGCCAGCAGTTTCAGTAAGGTAGCAGCCTACGAGCAGTACTTC.

CDR3 region: CASSTPGQGEVETQYF. As DNA, the CDR3 is TGTGCCAGCAGCACGCCGGGACAGGGGGAAGTAGAGACCCAGTACTTC. The chain is built from TRBV28 and TRBJ2-5; 11 bases match TRBD1. The CDR3 consists of 16 residues. The J segment lost 4 bases and the V segment lost 6 bases, leaving 10 bases of the junction unmatched. Germline V CDR1 and CDR2: MDHEN, SYDVKM.

The chain employs TRBV6-5 and TRBJ2-5; 8 nucleotides agree with TRBD1. Germline V gene lookup returns CDR1 MNHEY and CDR2 SVGAGI. The V segment lost 5 bases and the J segment 4 bases; nucleotides outside the gene matches: 3. The CDR3 is made up of 13 amino acids. CDR3 residues: CASSPTGVETQYF. The CDR3 bases are TGTGCCAGCAGTCCGACAGGGGTAGAGACCCAGTACTTC.

The chain uses TRBV13 and TRBJ2-3; the match to TRBD2 covers 11 bases. There are 14 residues in the CDR3. V was clipped by 4 bases and J by 5 bases; unmatched bases: 2. Germline assignment: CDR1 PRHDT and CDR2 FYEKMQ (reference sequence). DNA of the CDR3: TGTGCCAGCAGCTCCGGACTAGCGGGAGATACGCAGTATTTT. It specifies CASSSGLAGDTQYF.

The rearrangement links TRBV6-1 to TRBJ1-5; D may be TRBD1 (5 bases). Germline V gene data show CDR1 as MNHNS and CDR2 as SASEGT. CDR3 size: 14 residues. Trimming left V 3 bases short and J 2 bases short, with 8 bases between. CDR3 protein: CASSEAQGNQPQHF. CDR3 in DNA: TGTGCCAGCAGTGAGGCACAGGGCAATCAGCCCCAGCATTTT.